This TCR beta chain comes out of a study of shared clonotypes between healthy human individuals. Assay: immunoSEQ multiplex PCR; the TCRdb copy retains only in-frame clones and omits some. The sample yields some 1.1 million clones, approximately 77% seen once. The sample consisted of memory CD4+ T cells from PBMCs. Subset of the sample: CD45RA-negative fraction. The receptor's source is a young man in good health. Some clones in this sample may be carry-over from other donors' samples.

The chain's CDR3 is CASTTTGTGVYEQYF. CDR3 in DNA: TGTGCCAGCACCACAACCGGGACAGGGGTCTACGAGCAGTACTTC. The gene calls are TRBV6-1 and TRBJ2-7; 10 nucleotides match TRBD1. V shed 7 bases and J 3 bases; nucleotides not matched to a gene: 9. Germline CDR1 and CDR2: MNHNS and SASEGT. The CDR3 contains 15 residues.